A selection of T cell receptor beta chains follows, all from one sample in a study of PD-L1 blockade in urothelial cancer. Libraries were prepared by immunoSEQ multiplex PCR; TCRdb keeps only in-frame clonotypes and omits some of them. The sample includes 15,000 to 20,000 clones, roughly four fifths of them seen just once. Sequencing used PBMCs, obtained around atezolizumab (anti-PD-L1) treatment. Receptor source: a middle-aged man with urothelial cancer. The conserved cysteine and the conserved F or W are not part of the CDR3 here. Fields, in order: CDR3 protein, J gene, V gene, clone size. Rows give clone size only sometimes, using once, few, many, or a class for an expanded clone.

ASRSSGGENNEQF TRBJ2-1 TRBV7-9 -
ASSQEDRSSGANVLT TRBJ2-6 TRBV4-2 few
ASSRTTSGVGTDTQY TRBJ2-3 TRBV4-2 -
ASSPRTSGRTGELF TRBJ2-2 TRBV4-1 -
ASSRRGGRDQPQH TRBJ1-5 TRBV7-9 few
ASSLELDTDTQY TRBJ2-3 TRBV5-1 -
ATDDRNYEQY TRBJ2-7 TRBV2 -
ATIAGTDTQY TRBJ2-3 TRBV6-6 -
ASSSRTGANTIY TRBJ1-3 TRBV7-2 -
ASRTQGGNYGYT TRBJ1-2 TRBV19 -
ASRRTAYNSPLH TRBJ1-6 TRBV6-5 -
ASSLGARYKHYNEQF TRBJ2-1 TRBV5-1 -
ASSESQGAVDEQF TRBJ2-1 TRBV6-4 -
ASSTDRVNTGELF TRBJ2-2 TRBV5-1 -
ASSFDPVSGALEQY TRBJ2-7 TRBV5-4 once
ASSPTRGSYNSPLH TRBJ1-6 TRBV18 -
ASRPRTASWGEAF TRBJ1-1 TRBV6-5 -
ASSLGAGTGDYGYT TRBJ1-2 TRBV11-2 once
ASSSTVGHLKNNEQF TRBJ2-1 TRBV7-9 -
ASSLWTGSTGELF TRBJ2-2 TRBV5-1 -
AWSKVQTGNTIY TRBJ1-3 TRBV30 -
ASSLVLRGGETQY TRBJ2-5 TRBV7-2 -
ASSYASRGANQPQH TRBJ1-5 TRBV6-6 -
ASSEGTGKTNEQF TRBJ2-1 TRBV6-4 once
ASSPGTSGAQETQY TRBJ2-5 TRBV11-3 once
ASSGEAQGSTEAF TRBJ1-1 TRBV7-9 -
ASSGRHGLAGGGSSYEQY TRBJ2-7 TRBV5-1 -
ASSPYAEQVSYNEQF TRBJ2-1 TRBV4-1 -
ASSVTNRGQGWDTGELF TRBJ2-2 TRBV9 -
ASSLTAGTGGIEQY TRBJ2-7 TRBV18 -
ASSHRQGNYGYT TRBJ1-2 TRBV19 -
ASTVRGSNEKLF TRBJ1-4 TRBV18 -
SARRGDEQF TRBJ2-1 TRBV20-1 -
ASRRTGSTGYT TRBJ1-2 TRBV2 -
ASGLVQTGVQPQH TRBJ1-5 TRBV12-5 few
ASSLETGMNEQF TRBJ2-1 TRBV5-6 -
ASSYRGSGANVLT TRBJ2-6 TRBV6-5 few
ASSLARSENIQY TRBJ2-4 TRBV7-9 -
ASISDSYGYT TRBJ1-2 TRBV6-6 -
ASTKSGSSDKNIQY TRBJ2-4 TRBV10-2 once
ASSAGVSYEQY TRBJ2-7 TRBV9 once
AISEAGGGTGELF TRBJ2-2 TRBV10-3 -
ASSLYGAPTNYGYT TRBJ1-2 TRBV7-8 -
ASSEDRGRQETQY TRBJ2-5 TRBV6-1 -
ASSLDRGTEAF TRBJ1-1 TRBV7-2 -
ASSELENTEAF TRBJ1-1 TRBV2 -
ASSQLLAGFTDTQY TRBJ2-3 TRBV7-9 few
ASSSLKRRNTEAF TRBJ1-1 TRBV5-6 -
ASSGQLNTEAF TRBJ1-1 TRBV5-1 -
ASSLGTAGNTIY TRBJ1-3 TRBV7-8 -
ASSTGHHTDTQY TRBJ2-3 TRBV6-5 -
ASSLVAGGHEQY TRBJ2-7 TRBV27 -
ASSLGQGETQY TRBJ2-5 TRBV11-2 -
ASSLGAGATDTQY TRBJ2-3 TRBV5-1 few
ASSASGGSYNEQF TRBJ2-1 TRBV9 -